The 24 T cell receptor beta chains in this list originate from one sample, sequenced in a study of long-term antiretroviral therapy in people with HIV. A v3.0 immunoSEQ assay was performed at survey level. Clones were sequenced by immunoSEQ multiplex PCR, and TCRdb holds only the in-frame ones, with some missing. The sample shows over 20,000 clones, around four fifths of them seen only once. Material: unsorted PBMCs, obtained 3 years after starting antiretroviral therapy. Receptors were obtained from a man younger than 35 with HIV.

This clone was detected only a few times. The V and J genes are TRBV2 and TRBJ1-4; D ambiguous. Germline values: CDR1 SNHLY, CDR2 FYNNEI. This CDR3 spans 11 amino acids. Trimming shortened V by 8 bases and J by 4 bases, and 5 bases separated the two germline ends. CDR3 coding DNA: TGTGCCAGCCCCCGTAATGAAAAACTGTTTTTT. This gives the protein CASPRNEKLFF.

The chain joins TRBV29-1 to TRBJ2-2; 7 nucleotides align to TRBD1. The CDR3 spans 14 residues. V shed 5 bases and J 4 bases; nucleotides not matched to a gene: 7. The germline CDR1 and CDR2 sequences are SQVTM and ANQGSEA. DNA of the CDR3: TGCAGCGTTCCAGGGGCAGGGGGCACCGGGGAGCTGTTTTTT. Its protein is CSVPGAGGTGELFF.

This chain links TRBV4-1 with TRBJ2-7; maybe TRBD2 (5 bases). This CDR3 region has 15 residues. Germline V lookup: CDR1 MGHRA, CDR2 YSYEKL. Trimming removed 0 bases from V and 0 bases from J, with 9 bases in between. The CDR3 loop reads CASSQDHGVSYEQYV. CDR3 sequence (DNA): TGCGCCAGCAGCCAAGATCACGGGGTCTCCTACGAGCAGTACGTC.

A few counts support this clone. The chain links TRBV7-9 to TRBJ1-2; the D gene is possibly TRBD1 (6 bases). Germline lookup yields CDR1 SEHNR and CDR2 FQNEAQ (reference sequence). The CDR3 is 16 amino acids. The V gene lost 2 bases and the J gene lost 6 bases, with 19 bases spanning the gap. The DNA of the CDR3 is TGTGCCAGCAGCTTAATGGGGGGCCTGGTGAAAGATGGCTACACCTTC. Amino acid sequence: CASSLMGGLVKDGYTF.

The chain couples TRBV2 to TRBJ1-5, with TRBD1 matching over 7 bases. The CDR3 loop spans 15 amino acids. V lost 5 bases, J lost 4 bases, and 8 bases stayed unmatched. Germline lookup yields CDR1 SNHLY and CDR2 FYNNEI. The DNA of the CDR3 is TGTGCCAGCAGTCCACTAGGACAGGTGAATCAGCCCCAGCATTTT. This codes for CASSPLGQVNQPQHF. The entire variable domain, with the rest obtained from reference TRBV2 and TRBJ1-5, is as follows: EPEVTQTPSHQVTQMGQEVILRCVPISNHLYFYWYRQILGQKVEFLVSFYNNEISEKSEIFDDQFSVERPDGSNFTLKIRSTKLEDSAMYFCASSPLGQVNQPQHFGDGTRLSIL.

The rearrangement uses TRBV10-1 and TRBJ2-5; 10 nucleotides agree with TRBD2. CDR1 is WNHNN, CDR2 SYGVQD, per germline (reference sequence). J was trimmed by 1 base and V by 2 bases; bases with no gene match: 4. The CDR3 is made up of 16 amino acids. CDR3 sequence reads: CASSEGLAVLQETQYF. The CDR3 nucleotides read TGCGCCAGCAGTGAGGGACTAGCGGTGCTCCAAGAGACCCAGTACTTC.

CDR3 region: CASSLVVETEAFF. The CDR3 region has the DNA TGTGCCAGCAGTTTGGTGGTGGAGACTGAAGCTTTCTTT. The chain has TRBV27 and TRBJ1-1; D remains ambiguous. The ends were cut back, 3 bases at V and 5 bases at J, with 10 bases in the middle. This CDR3 is 13 amino acids long. Germline lookup yields CDR1 MNHEY and CDR2 SMNVEV (reference sequence).

The V gene is TRBV10-3, the J gene TRBJ2-1, with TRBD2 matching 9 bases. Germline V gene lookup returns CDR1 ENHRY and CDR2 SYGVKD. The CDR3 loop spans 17 amino acids. Trimming removed 5 bases from V and 7 bases from J; junction bases left unmatched: 15. In nucleotides, the CDR3 is TGTGCCATCAGTAACTATGTGGCGGGGGGGCGTAAAAATGAGCAGTTCTTC. Translation: CAISNYVAGGRKNEQFF.

The CDR3 reads CASSVELGLADNEQFF. CDR3 sequence (DNA): TGTGCCAGCAGCGTAGAGCTCGGACTAGCGGACAATGAGCAGTTCTTC. This chain links TRBV9 with TRBJ2-1, with 10 bases fitting TRBD2. With V trimmed by 0 bases and J by 5 bases, 5 bases remained unmatched. The CDR3 loop spans 16 amino acids. The germline V gene encodes CDR1 SGDLS and CDR2 YYNGEE. Together with reference TRBV9 and TRBJ2-1, the CDR3 gives the full variable domain: DSGVTQTPKHLITATGQRVTLRCSPRSGDLSVYWYQQSLDQGLQFLIQYYNGEERAKGNILERFSAQQFPDLHSELNLSSLELGDSALYFCASSVELGLADNEQFFGPGTRLTVL.

The genes are TRBV15 and TRBJ2-3, with D possibly TRBD1 on 6 matching bases. CDR1 is LNHNV, CDR2 YYDKDF, per germline (reference sequence). V dropped 3 bases and J dropped 4 bases, with 14 bases sitting between them. This CDR3 has 15 residues. The CDR3 region is CATSRPQDSSDTQYF. For the CDR3, the DNA is TGTGCCACCAGCAGGCCCCAGGACAGCTCAGATACGCAGTATTTT. Supplemented by reference TRBV15 and TRBJ2-3, the full variable domain reads DAMVIQNPRYQVTQFGKPVTLSCSQTLNHNVMYWYQQKSSQAPKLLFHYYDKDFNNEADTPDNFQSRRPNTSFCFLDIRSPGLGDTAMYLCATSRPQDSSDTQYFGPGTRLTVL.

This chain links TRBV20-1 with TRBJ2-7; D is possibly TRBD1 or TRBD2 (5 bases each). The germline gives CDR1 DFQATT, CDR2 SNEGSKA (reference sequence). V was clipped by 3 bases and J by 6 bases, with 9 bases between them. The CDR3 sequence is 11 residues long. CDR3 amino acids: CSASEGPEQYV. The CDR3 bases are TGCAGTGCTAGTGAGGGACCCGAGCAGTACGTC.

The chain links TRBV6-1 to TRBJ2-7; D is uncertain. Germline CDR1 is MNHNS and CDR2 is SASEGT. V lost 0 bases to trimming and J lost 4 bases, with 10 bases between them. This CDR3 contains 14 residues. In nucleotides, the CDR3 is TGTGCCAGCAGTGAAGCAAAGCTCCTGTACGAGCAGTACTTC. Translating it yields CASSEAKLLYEQYF.

The V gene is TRBV5-6, the J gene TRBJ2-3; 9 bases map to TRBD2. The V gene end was trimmed by 4 bases and the J gene end by 0 bases; junction bases not matched to a gene: 15. The CDR3 extends over 19 amino acids. CDR1 is SGHDT, CDR2 YYEEEE, per germline. CDR3 nucleotides: TGTGCCAGCAGCCCGCAGGGGCTAGCGGGAAACCCTAGCACAGATACGCAGTATTTT. Protein sequence: CASSPQGLAGNPSTDTQYF.

V gene TRBV19 combines with J gene TRBJ2-1; D unclear. Germline values: CDR1 LNHDA, CDR2 SQIVND (reference sequence). This CDR3 comprises 12 residues. Trimming took off 5 bases at V and 4 bases at J, with 6 bases between the two ends. CDR3 sequence reads: CASSDGYNEQFF. CDR3 DNA sequence: TGTGCCAGTAGTGACGGTTACAATGAGCAGTTCTTC.

Written as DNA, the CDR3 is TGCGCCAGCAGCCCCTTGGGGCAGGGGGGAGATACGCAGTATTTT. Translation gives CASSPLGQGGDTQYF. The rearrangement links TRBV5-1 to TRBJ2-3; a weak D match, TRBD1 (7 bases). This CDR3 has 15 residues. V shed 4 bases and J shed 5 bases, with 17 bases lying between them. CDR1 and CDR2 from the germline V gene are SGHRS and YFSETQ.

The chain combines TRBV2 with TRBJ1-1; D call uncertain. This CDR3 has 13 residues. The germline CDR1 and CDR2 sequences are SNHLY and FYNNEI. With 3 bases removed from V and 1 base from J, the gap between germline ends came to 6 bases. The CDR3 loop is CASSDIGNTEAFF. Written as DNA, the CDR3 is TGTGCCAGCAGTGATATCGGGAACACTGAAGCTTTCTTT.

The chain combines TRBV11-2 with TRBJ1-5; D might be TRBD1 (5 bases). Germline V gene sequence: CDR1 SGHAT, CDR2 FQNNGV. The CDR3 is made up of 13 amino acids. V lost 0 bases to trimming and J lost 6 bases, with 6 bases between them. In DNA, the CDR3 is TGTGCCAGCAGCTTAGATAGGGGTCAGCCCCAGCATTTT. Protein product: CASSLDRGQPQHF. The full variable domain, its missing parts supplied by reference TRBV11-2 and TRBJ1-5, is EAGVAQSPRYKIIEKRQSVAFWCNPISGHATLYWYQQILGQGPKLLIQFQNNGVVDDSQLPKDRFSAERLKGVDSTLKIQPAKLEDSAVYLCASSLDRGQPQHFGDGTRLSIL.

This clone was seen just once. CDR3 bases: TGTGCCAGTAAGTTGGGCACTGAAGCTTTCTTT. Its translation: CASKLGTEAFF. The chain combines TRBV19 with TRBJ1-1; D not resolved. Trimming cost V 7 bases and J 4 bases, with 7 bases left between them. CDR1 LNHDA and CDR2 SQIVND come from the germline V gene (reference sequence). CDR3 length: 11 residues.

This clone came up once. The V gene is TRBV6-1, the J gene TRBJ1-6; D call uncertain. Germline CDR1 reads MNHNS; CDR2 reads SASEGT. This CDR3 comprises 15 residues. Trimming pared 4 bases from V and 7 bases from J, leaving 14 bases between. This CDR3 reads CASSVETWANSPLHF. In nucleotides, the CDR3 is TGTGCCAGCAGTGTGGAGACCTGGGCCAATTCACCCCTCCACTTT.

This clone was seen once. V gene TRBV7-8 combines with J gene TRBJ1-5, with D possibly being TRBD1 (5 bases). The ends were cut back, 2 bases at V and 8 bases at J, with 19 bases in the middle. Germline loops: CDR1 SGHVS, CDR2 FQNEAQ. The CDR3 has 16 residues. The CDR3 nucleotides read TGTGCCAGCAGCTTAAGCGTCAGGTTTGGGACCGAGCCCCAGCATTTT. This translates into CASSLSVRFGTEPQHF.

Turning to this clone: One end of the junction varies from germline; a read error may be responsible. The CDR3 DNA reads TGTGCCAGTAGAATAGCGGATTTAGGAGGGAATGAGCAGTTCTTC. It specifies CASRIADLGGNEQFF. The genes are TRBV19 and TRBJ2-1, with D tentatively TRBD2 (6 bases). The CDR3 is 15 amino acids. Germline assignment: CDR1 LNHDA and CDR2 SQIVND (reference sequence).

In this sample, this clone turned up a few times. CDR3 residues: CASKRGSGDQPQHF. For the CDR3, the DNA is TGTGCCAGCAAAAGGGGCTCGGGAGATCAGCCCCAGCATTTT. The chain carries TRBV2 and TRBJ1-5; D may be TRBD1 (5 bases). Germline lookup yields CDR1 SNHLY and CDR2 FYNNEI. V was pared by 7 bases and J by 5 bases, with 15 bases between. This CDR3 has 14 amino acids. The full variable domain, rest sourced from reference TRBV2 and TRBJ1-5, is EPEVTQTPSHQVTQMGQEVILRCVPISNHLYFYWYRQILGQKVEFLVSFYNNEISEKSEIFDDQFSVERPDGSNFTLKIRSTKLEDSAMYFCASKRGSGDQPQHFGDGTRLSIL.

The V call is TRBV6-1, the J call TRBJ1-5, with D uncertain. Trimming left V 4 bases short and J 2 bases short, with 12 bases between. CDR3 length equals 15 residues. The germline CDR1 and CDR2 sequences are MNHNS and SASEGT. The CDR3 here is CASSARVKGNQPQHF. DNA of the CDR3: TGTGCCAGCAGTGCGCGAGTGAAGGGCAATCAGCCCCAGCATTTT.

This clone has just a few counts. The CDR3 region is CASSHGQDYEQYF. The CDR3 DNA reads as TGCGCCAGCAGCCACGGACAAGACTACGAGCAGTACTTC. The V gene is TRBV5-1, the J gene TRBJ2-7; perhaps TRBD1 as D (5 bases). Deletions cut 4 bases from V and 3 bases from J, with 11 bases between. CDR1 SGHRS and CDR2 YFSETQ come from the germline V gene. This CDR3 spans 13 amino acids.